This T cell receptor (beta chain) was sequenced in a study of blood T cell repertoires in COVID-19. The CDR3 loop spans 15 amino acids. V was clipped by 6 bases and J by 1 base, with 15 bases between them. Germline values: CDR1 MDHEN, CDR2 SYDVKM. Those who participated ranged in age from 18 to 89 years and resided in about two dozen US areas. Per the study methods: Amplified reference gene primers provided the basis for estimating nucleated cell counts. Measured with immunoSEQ multiplex PCR; TCRdb has only the in-frame clones, and not every one. That table supplies the V and J calls and clone size; D and trimming were determined from the DNA. The table records approximately 220,000 clones, about 84% of them present only once.

Sample: PBMCs or T cells enriched from blood (not recorded which). The chain employs TRBV28 and TRBJ1-1, with a tentative D call TRBD1 (5 bases). This sequence was found in a woman in her thirties or forties with acute COVID-19. The CDR3 DNA follows: TGTGCCAGCAGCCCAACCAGGGATTCGAACACTGAAGCTTTCTTT. This codes for CASSPTRDSNTEAFF.